These 20 T cell receptor beta chains share one sample of origin, sequenced in a study of shared clonotypes between healthy human individuals. Profiling relied on immunoSEQ multiplex PCR, and the TCRdb table lists in-frame clones only, not all of them. Of 2,500,000 or so clones in the sample, 93% are singletons; the top ten hold 0.36%. Sample: naive CD4+ T cells from PBMCs. Subset reported: CD45RA+ positively selected. The receptors come from a man aged 18 to 30 in good health. Some clones in this sample may be carry-over from other donors' samples.

The chain joins TRBV5-1 to TRBJ2-3; D is unresolved. Trimming cost V 3 bases and J 2 bases, with 10 bases left between them. The CDR3 has 14 residues. Germline V gene sequence: CDR1 SGHRS, CDR2 YFSETQ. The chain's CDR3 is CASSSLPVTDTQYF. The CDR3 coding sequence is TGCGCCAGCAGCTCTCTCCCCGTCACAGATACGCAGTATTTT.

The chain recombines TRBV7-3 with TRBJ2-2; D is undetermined. The V end lost 8 bases, the J end lost 7 bases, and 17 bases lay between the germline ends. Germline lookup yields CDR1 SGHTA and CDR2 FQGTGA. The CDR3 contains 14 residues. The chain's CDR3 is CASSPDPMYGELFF. CDR3 DNA: TGTGCCAGCTCCCCGGACCCCATGTACGGGGAGCTGTTTTTT.

This chain links TRBV25-1 with TRBJ1-1; D remains unclear. The length of the CDR3 is 15 residues. Germline values: CDR1 MGHDK, CDR2 SYGVNS. Trimming removed 6 bases at V and 1 base at J, with 15 bases between. The CDR3 reads CASRSLTAGNTEAFF. The DNA of the CDR3 is TGTGCCAGCAGAAGTCTGACGGCCGGGAACACTGAAGCTTTCTTT.

The gene calls are TRBV14 and TRBJ2-2; TRBD1 aligns across 10 bases. The CDR3 runs to 13 residues. The V and J ends lost 5 bases and 12 bases, in that order; junction bases with no gene match: 6. Germline lookup yields CDR1 SGHDN and CDR2 FVKESK. CDR3 DNA sequence: TGTGCCAGCAGCAACCTGGGACAGGGGCAGCTGTTTTTT. Translated, it gives CASSNLGQGQLFF.

This rearrangement joins TRBV14 to TRBJ1-1; 7 bases align to TRBD1. Germline V CDR1 and CDR2: SGHDN, FVKESK. J was trimmed by 11 bases and V by 6 bases; bases with no gene match: 9. The CDR3 is 12 amino acids. For the CDR3, the DNA is TGTGCCAGCAGTGGGGACAGTCTAAGGGCTTTCTTT. Amino acids: CASSGDSLRAFF.

This chain joins TRBV9 and TRBJ2-4, with 10 bases lining up with TRBD2. Germline loops: CDR1 SGDLS, CDR2 YYNGEE. The V segment lost 2 bases and the J segment 0 bases; nucleotides outside the gene matches: 5. The CDR3 loop spans 17 amino acids. Here the CDR3 reads CASSVGLADGAKNIQYF. DNA of the CDR3: TGTGCCAGCAGCGTCGGACTAGCGGATGGAGCCAAAAACATTCAGTACTTC.

This chain connects TRBV11-3 to TRBJ1-1; D is unresolved. V was clipped by 6 bases and J by 3 bases, with 11 bases between them. In germline, CDR1 is SGHNT, CDR2 YENEEA. This CDR3 has 13 amino acids. CDR3 sequence reads: CASSETAYTEAFF. The CDR3 coding sequence is TGTGCCAGCAGTGAGACGGCTTACACTGAAGCTTTCTTT.

The count of this clone is one. The same CDR3 arises from other DNA sequences in this sample as well. The chain joins TRBV9 to TRBJ2-6; D not certain. The CDR3 covers 15 residues. The V and J ends lost 0 bases and 0 bases respectively, with 4 bases between them. The germline CDR1 and CDR2 sequences are SGDLS and YYNGEE. CDR3 in amino acids: CASSVDSSGANVLTF. The CDR3 nucleotides are TGTGCCAGCAGCGTAGACAGCTCTGGGGCCAACGTCCTGACTTTC. Combining the CDR3 with reference TRBV9 and TRBJ2-6 gives the whole variable domain DSGVTQTPKHLITATGQRVTLRCSPRSGDLSVYWYQQSLDQGLQFLIQYYNGEERAKGNILERFSAQQFPDLHSELNLSSLELGDSALYFCASSVDSSGANVLTFGAGSRLTVL.

The gene calls are TRBV19 and TRBJ2-1, with unresolved D. This CDR3 has 11 amino acids. Looked up from germline, CDR1 is LNHDA and CDR2 is SQIVND (reference sequence). The CDR3 bases are TGTGCTTCAGCCCGGGCCGATGAGCAGTTCTTC. It encodes CASARADEQFF.

The chain employs TRBV5-1 and TRBJ2-4; maybe TRBD1 (6 bases). The CDR3 covers 16 residues. Trimming stripped 3 bases from V and 1 base from J, with 14 bases between. The germline V gene has CDR1 SGHRS and CDR2 YFSETQ. The CDR3 sequence is CASSYLSGAAKNIQYF. The DNA of the CDR3 is TGCGCCAGCAGCTACCTATCAGGGGCGGCCAAAAACATTCAGTACTTC.

J is TRBJ2-1 and V is TRBV18, with TRBD2 matching over 7 bases. V lost 3 bases, J lost 9 bases, and 11 bases stayed unmatched. Germline V gene data show CDR1 as KGHSH and CDR2 as LQKENI. The CDR3 is 15 amino acids. CDR3 residues: CASSPPSLGRGEQFF. CDR3 nucleotides: TGTGCCAGCTCACCCCCCTCTTTGGGGAGGGGTGAGCAGTTCTTC.

The V gene is TRBV6-1, the J gene TRBJ2-7, with no clear D. CDR3 length: 14 amino acids. The germline gives CDR1 MNHNS, CDR2 SASEGT. Trimming took 1 base from V and 3 from J, leaving 10 bases between them. The CDR3: CASSEVPGDYEQYF. The DNA for the CDR3 is TGTGCCAGCAGTGAAGTACCCGGCGACTACGAGCAGTACTTC.

This chain joins TRBV10-3 and TRBJ2-2; 7 positions agree with TRBD1. The CDR3 consists of 15 residues. Trimming removed 5 bases from V and 2 bases from J; junction bases left unmatched: 5. The germline CDR1 and CDR2 sequences are ENHRY and SYGVKD. CDR3 sequence: CAISKDRPNTGELFF. The CDR3 nucleotides are TGTGCCATCAGTAAGGACAGGCCTAACACCGGGGAGCTGTTTTTT.

Of note for this clone: Its ends do not fully match the called genes, so a read error is possible. The rearrangement links TRBV28 to TRBJ2-7, with 7 bases aligning to TRBD1. The germline CDR1 and CDR2 sequences are MDHEN and SYDVKM. The CDR3 totals 17 residues. This chain's CDR3 is CASSSSHPGQTSHEQYF. The CDR3, as DNA: TGTGCCAGCAGTTCTTCCCACCCGGGACAGACCTCCCACGAGCAGTACTTC.

This clone was detected only a few times. The CDR3 sequence is CANSYEQYF. The CDR3 region has the DNA TGTGCCAACTCCTACGAGCAGTACTTC. This rearrangement joins TRBV3-2 to TRBJ2-7. TRBV3-2 is noted as a pseudogene. This CDR3 comprises 9 residues.

The rearrangement uses TRBV2 and TRBJ1-4, with a tentative D call TRBD1 (6 bases). The germline V gene encodes CDR1 SNHLY and CDR2 FYNNEI. The CDR3 contains 15 residues. Trimming left V 6 bases short and J 0 bases short, with 11 bases between. The CDR3 region is CASREQGATNEKLFF. CDR3 DNA: TGTGCCAGCAGAGAACAGGGTGCAACTAATGAAAAACTGTTTTTT.

This chain links TRBV5-1 with TRBJ1-4; D is possibly TRBD1 (5 bases). Trimming left V 2 bases short and J 7 bases short, with 12 bases between. This CDR3 contains 14 residues. Germline-derived CDR1 and CDR2 are SGHRS and YFSETQ. CDR3 sequence (DNA): TGCGCCAGCAGCTTAGTAGGGACCTCTGAAAAACTGTTTTTT. Residues: CASSLVGTSEKLFF.

V gene TRBV9 combines with J gene TRBJ2-1; a weak D match, TRBD2 (5 bases). Germline V CDR1 and CDR2: SGDLS, YYNGEE. This CDR3 is 13 amino acids long. V lost 5 bases and J 3 bases, leaving 9 bases between the germline ends. The CDR3, as DNA: TGTGCCAGCAGGAATACTAGCTACAATGAGCAGTTCTTC. Translating it yields CASRNTSYNEQFF.

The chain has TRBV7-9 and TRBJ2-1; 7 nucleotides align to TRBD2. J was trimmed by 5 bases and V by 1 base; bases with no gene match: 8. The germline CDR1 and CDR2 sequences are SEHNR and FQNEAQ (reference sequence). This CDR3 has 16 amino acids. The DNA of the CDR3 is TGTGCCAGCAGCTTAGAACCGGGAGGTTATCACAATGAGCAGTTCTTC. Protein: CASSLEPGGYHNEQFF.

This chain connects TRBV15 to TRBJ2-1; 10 nucleotides align to TRBD2. V gave up 5 bases and J gave up 4 bases; unmatched junction bases: 8. This CDR3 is 16 amino acids long. Germline lookup yields CDR1 LNHNV and CDR2 YYDKDF (reference sequence). In DNA form, the CDR3 reads TGTGCCACCAGCGGAGGGTCTAGCGGGGGATACAATGAGCAGTTCTTC. Encoded protein: CATSGGSSGGYNEQFF.